These 13 T cell receptor beta chains originate from one sample sequenced in a study of identical twins. One entry per CDR3 protein results from TCRdb running MiXCR on the 5' RACE reads. Seen here are 270,000 or so distinct CDR3 sequences, about 8.3% observed once, and the top ten hold 3% to 3.5%. The same data also contributed to another study, on yellow fever vaccine responses in identical twins.

The material sequenced was CD8+ T cells sorted from blood. These TCRs come from a woman under 30 in good health.

This clonotype occurred many times. The chain couples TRBV7-6 to TRBJ2-3, with TRBD2 as a possible D gene (5 bases). Germline V gene lookup returns CDR1 SGHVS and CDR2 FNYEAQ. The V and J ends lost 4 bases and 2 bases respectively, with 16 bases between them. The CDR3 covers 16 residues. CDR3 sequence (DNA): TGTGCCAGCAGCTCCACTTCGGGGTCCTTCACAGATACGCAGTATTTT. Encoded protein: CASSSTSGSFTDTQYF.

V is TRBV20-1 and J is TRBJ2-7; TRBD1 matches at 8 bases. Trimming removed 3 bases from V and 9 bases from J; junction bases left unmatched: 13. The CDR3 length is 14 residues. Germline CDR1 is DFQATT and CDR2 is SNEGSKA (reference sequence). The CDR3 loop reads CSASPTGEVIWQYF. The CDR3 coding sequence is TGCAGTGCTAGCCCGACAGGGGAAGTAATCTGGCAGTACTTC.

The table lists this clonotype with many counts. J is TRBJ2-5 and V is TRBV24-1; D may correspond to TRBD1 or TRBD2 (5 bases each). Trimming cost V 3 bases and J 2 bases, with 12 bases left between them. The CDR3 runs to 15 residues. Germline V CDR1 and CDR2: KGHDR, SFDVKD. CDR3 DNA sequence: TGTGCCACCAGTGATCGTTGGGGGAGTCAAGAGACCCAGTACTTC. Translating gives CATSDRWGSQETQYF.

This clonotype has at least ten counts. The V gene is TRBV12-3 or TRBV12-4, the J gene TRBJ2-7; possibly TRBD1 for D (6 bases). The CDR3 covers 15 residues. The V gene lost 1 base and the J gene lost 2 bases, with 12 bases spanning the gap. CDR3 in amino acids: CASSLENRATYEQYF. In DNA form, the CDR3 reads TGTGCCAGCAGTTTAGAGAACAGGGCGACCTACGAGCAGTACTTC.

This clonotype was picked up many times. This chain links TRBV5-1 with TRBJ2-7; 12 bases fit TRBD1. Unmatched junction bases numbered 7, after V lost 7 bases and J lost 5 bases. From germline, CDR1 is SGHRS and CDR2 YFSETQ. This CDR3 spans 14 amino acids. As DNA, the CDR3 is TGCGCCAGCGGCCGGGACAGGGGGCTCGACGAGCAGTACTTC. The encoded protein is CASGRDRGLDEQYF.

The table lists this clonotype with a few counts. The chain joins TRBV6-4 to TRBJ2-4; 8 positions agree with TRBD2. The CDR3 sequence is 15 residues long. V gave up 2 bases and J gave up 9 bases; unmatched junction bases: 9. CDR1 is MRHNA and CDR2 is SNTAGT in the germline V gene. The CDR3, as DNA: TGTGCCAGCAGTGACAGGGCGGGGGGCCAAAGCATTCAGTACTTC. Translating gives CASSDRAGGQSIQYF.

The chain joins TRBV29-1 to TRBJ2-3; D might be TRBD1 (5 bases). CDR1 is SQVTM and CDR2 is ANQGSEA in the germline V gene. The CDR3 is 13 residues long. With 7 bases removed from V and 0 bases from J, the gap between germline ends came to 11 bases. Here the CDR3 DNA reads TGCAGCGACTGGACACCTAGCACAGATACGCAGTATTTT. It codes for CSDWTPSTDTQYF.

The CDR3, as DNA: TGTGCCAGCAGCGACGGCAGGGAGGACCCCTACGAGCAGTACTTC. It specifies CASSDGREDPYEQYF. The V gene is TRBV9, the J gene TRBJ2-7; tentative D call: TRBD2 (6 bases). V was shortened by 3 bases and J by 2 bases, with 15 bases between the two germline ends. Per the germline V gene, CDR1 is SGDLS and CDR2 is YYNGEE. This CDR3 comprises 15 residues.

This clonotype has at least ten counts. The V call is TRBV24-1, the J call TRBJ2-5, with D possibly matching TRBD1 (5 bases). The CDR3 has 14 amino acids. In germline, CDR1 is KGHDR, CDR2 SFDVKD. Trimming removed 3 bases from V and 0 bases from J, with 7 bases in between. The CDR3 bases are TGTGCCACCAGTGATCCGACAGACCAAGAGACCCAGTACTTC. Protein sequence: CATSDPTDQETQYF.

J is TRBJ2-5 and V is TRBV27; maybe TRBD1 (6 bases). There are 15 residues in the CDR3. Trimming pared 6 bases from V and 2 bases from J, leaving 16 bases between. Germline loops: CDR1 MNHEY, CDR2 SMNVEV (reference sequence). The CDR3 loop is CASRLRQAWQETQYF. Written as DNA, the CDR3 is TGTGCCAGCAGACTACGACAGGCCTGGCAAGAGACCCAGTACTTC.

The rearrangement links TRBV7-3 to TRBJ2-1, with a weak D call TRBD2 (7 bases). Germline CDR1 and CDR2: SGHTA and FQGTGA. The germline V and J ends were trimmed by 8 bases and 7 bases, with 21 bases remaining between them. This CDR3 is built from 15 residues. Written as DNA, the CDR3 is TGTGCCAGCCGAATCTCGGGGGGCCTAGGGAATGAGCAGTTCTTC. Its translation: CASRISGGLGNEQFF.

The chain is built from TRBV4-3 and TRBJ1-1; D uncertain. V gave up 0 bases and J gave up 3 bases, with 8 bases separating them. Germline CDR1 LGHNA, CDR2 YSLEER. The length of the CDR3 is 14 residues. The CDR3 spells CASSQDGSYTEAFF. The CDR3 coding sequence is TGCGCCAGCAGCCAAGATGGGAGTTACACTGAAGCTTTCTTT.

CDR3 in DNA: TGTGCCAGCAGTTACTCGGGTAGCGGCTATGAGCAGTTCTTC. It encodes CASSYSGSGYEQFF. V gene TRBV6-5 combines with J gene TRBJ2-1; maybe TRBD2 (6 bases). Germline V gene data show CDR1 as MNHEY and CDR2 as SVGAGI. The CDR3 is made up of 14 amino acids. V lost 0 bases and J 8 bases, leaving 11 bases between the germline ends.